This T cell receptor (beta chain) was found in a study of blood T cell repertoires in COVID-19. Assay used: immunoSEQ multiplex PCR; TCRdb lists only in-frame clones, some missing. Found here are about 47,000 clones, roughly 80% of them singletons; the top ten hold 6.5% to 8.5%. Germline lookup yields CDR1 LGHDT and CDR2 YNNKEL (reference sequence). V gave up 0 bases and J gave up 8 bases; unmatched junction bases: 8. This CDR3 has 17 residues. V and J are TRBV3-1 (or the pseudogene TRBV3-2) and TRBJ1-6, with TRBD1 identical over 9 bases. Sequenced material: peripheral blood. The TCR was taken from a man in his 60s with active COVID-19. The CDR3 sequence is CASSQDLLDRGYSPLHF. The CDR3 nucleotides read TGTGCCAGCAGCCAAGATCTTTTGGACAGGGGTTATTCACCCCTCCACTTT.